This passage covers 13 T cell receptor beta chains from one sample sequenced in a study of early stage breast cancer tumors. Profiling relied on immunoSEQ multiplex PCR, and the TCRdb table lists in-frame clones only, not all of them. In the table there are about 36,000 clones, over 70% of which are singletons. Sample: blood. All receptors come from a person between 60 and 70 years old with breast cancer.

The chain has TRBV27 and TRBJ2-7, with 12 bases matching TRBD1. The CDR3 spans 15 residues. The germline gives CDR1 MNHEY, CDR2 SMNVEV (reference sequence). J gave up 6 bases and V 6 bases, and 9 bases lay outside the gene matches. CDR3 amino acids: CASSSPGTGGREQYF. CDR3 coding DNA: TGTGCCAGCAGCTCCCCCGGGACAGGGGGCCGCGAGCAGTACTTC.

The chain couples TRBV27 to TRBJ1-3; 10 bases map to TRBD1. The CDR3 is made up of 14 amino acids. V shed 8 bases and J 3 bases; nucleotides not matched to a gene: 4. CDR1 and CDR2 from the germline V gene are MNHEY and SMNVEV (reference sequence). The DNA of the CDR3 is TGTGCCAGCGGGCGGGACAGGGGTGGAAACACCATATATTTT. Translated, it gives CASGRDRGGNTIYF.

V and J are TRBV11-2 and TRBJ2-7; D is unresolved. Between the trimmed V and J ends, which lost 0 bases and 0 bases, there was a span of 9 bases. The CDR3 is made up of 15 amino acids. Per germline, CDR1 SGHAT and CDR2 FQNNGV. The CDR3 coding sequence is TGTGCCAGCAGCTTAGACACCGGCAACTCCTACGAGCAGTACTTC. This encodes CASSLDTGNSYEQYF. Based on the CDR3 plus reference TRBV11-2 and TRBJ2-7, the full variable domain is EAGVAQSPRYKIIEKRQSVAFWCNPISGHATLYWYQQILGQGPKLLIQFQNNGVVDDSQLPKDRFSAERLKGVDSTLKIQPAKLEDSAVYLCASSLDTGNSYEQYFGPGTRLTVT.

The chain recombines TRBV18 with TRBJ2-5; 9 nucleotides match TRBD1. The J segment lost 5 bases and the V segment lost 4 bases, leaving 5 bases of the junction unmatched. The CDR3 loop spans 14 amino acids. In germline, CDR1 is KGHSH, CDR2 LQKENI. CDR3 residues: CASSRGQGMETQYF. CDR3 sequence (DNA): TGTGCCAGCTCACGTGGACAGGGGATGGAGACCCAGTACTTC.

This clone was seen more than once but under ten times. The chain couples TRBV4-1 to TRBJ2-7; 14 bases are shared with TRBD2. The germline V gene has CDR1 MGHRA and CDR2 YSYEKL. There are 18 residues in the CDR3. J lost 5 bases, V lost 1 base, and 10 bases had no gene match. The CDR3 nucleotides are TGCGCCAGCAGCCAAGCAGCCCGGACTAGCGGGAGGCTCAACGAGCAGTACTTC. Protein product: CASSQAARTSGRLNEQYF.

This clone has more than one count but fewer than ten. This sequence joins TRBV28 and TRBJ1-5; 10 bases fit TRBD1. The CDR3 is made up of 15 amino acids. J was trimmed by 4 bases and V by 3 bases; bases with no gene match: 3. Germline V gene lookup returns CDR1 MDHEN and CDR2 SYDVKM. The CDR3 reads CASSLTGGWNQPQHF. CDR3 sequence (DNA): TGTGCCAGCAGTTTGACAGGGGGCTGGAATCAGCCCCAGCATTTT.

The rearrangement links TRBV7-6 to TRBJ2-5; perhaps D is TRBD1 or TRBD2 (6 bases each). Germline loops: CDR1 SGHVS, CDR2 FNYEAQ. V was trimmed by 0 bases and J by 2 bases, leaving 16 bases between them. CDR3 length: 17 residues. CDR3 sequence: CASSLAGGPGAQETQYF. CDR3 DNA sequence: TGTGCCAGCAGCTTAGCGGGAGGCCCGGGGGCACAAGAGACCCAGTACTTC.

This clone was seen once. The chain carries TRBV19 and TRBJ2-1, with a weak D call TRBD2 (5 bases). From germline, CDR1 is LNHDA and CDR2 SQIVND (reference sequence). Trimming took 5 bases from V and 9 from J, leaving 11 bases between them. This CDR3 has 12 residues. CDR3 in amino acids: CASSFGVAEQFF. The CDR3 region has the DNA TGTGCCAGTAGTTTCGGGGTAGCTGAGCAGTTCTTC.

The V call is TRBV7-8, the J call TRBJ2-7; D is unresolved. Deletions cut 1 base from V and 5 bases from J, with 3 bases between. This CDR3 has 11 residues. Germline assignment: CDR1 SGHVS and CDR2 FQNEAQ. Here the CDR3 reads CASSLEHEQYF. For the CDR3, the DNA is TGTGCCAGCAGCTTAGAGCACGAGCAGTACTTC.

This chain uses TRBV28 with TRBJ2-1; D may be TRBD2 (5 bases). This CDR3 comprises 14 residues. CDR1 and CDR2 from the germline V gene are MDHEN and SYDVKM. Trimming took 4 bases from V and 6 from J, leaving 13 bases between them. The CDR3 reads CASSSVKRANEQFF. CDR3 in DNA: TGTGCCAGCAGTTCGGTCAAGAGGGCCAATGAGCAGTTCTTC.

The CDR3 DNA reads as TGTGCCAGCAACAGACAGGGACCCCGGGGCGAGCAGTACTTC. Its protein product is CASNRQGPRGEQYF. The gene calls are TRBV28 and TRBJ2-7, with TRBD1 matching 7 bases. J lost 6 bases, V lost 7 bases, and 12 bases had no gene match. CDR1 and CDR2 (germline): MDHEN, SYDVKM. The CDR3 covers 14 residues.

The chain has TRBV11-1 and TRBJ1-1; 7 nucleotides align to TRBD1. V shed 5 bases, J shed 2 bases, and the junction held 5 bases outside the gene matches. This CDR3 has 14 residues. In germline, CDR1 is SGHAT, CDR2 FQDESV (reference sequence). The CDR3 region is CASSISGGNTEAFF. DNA for the CDR3: TGTGCCAGCAGCATCTCAGGGGGTAACACTGAAGCTTTCTTT.

The rearrangement joins TRBV30 to TRBJ1-5, with 10 nucleotides matching TRBD1. The V gene's germline CDR1 is GTSNPN and CDR2 SVGIG (reference sequence). With 7 bases clipped from V and 9 bases from J, the junction kept 12 bases outside the gene matches. This CDR3 has 14 amino acids. The CDR3 DNA is TGTGCCTTTGATACGGGACAGGGGAGTCGGCCCCAGCATTTT. Translated: CAFDTGQGSRPQHF.